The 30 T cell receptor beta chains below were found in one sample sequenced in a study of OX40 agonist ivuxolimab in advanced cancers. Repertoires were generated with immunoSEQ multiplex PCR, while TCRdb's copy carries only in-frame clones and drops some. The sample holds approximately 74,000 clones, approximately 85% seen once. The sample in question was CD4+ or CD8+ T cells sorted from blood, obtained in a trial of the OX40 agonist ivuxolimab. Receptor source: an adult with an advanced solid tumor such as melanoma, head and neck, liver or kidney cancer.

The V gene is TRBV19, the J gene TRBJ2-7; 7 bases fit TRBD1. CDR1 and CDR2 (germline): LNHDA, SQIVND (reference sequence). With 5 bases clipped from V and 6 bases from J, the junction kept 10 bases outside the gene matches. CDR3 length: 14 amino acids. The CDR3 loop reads CASSVGQPPAEQYF. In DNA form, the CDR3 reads TGTGCCAGTAGTGTGGGACAGCCGCCAGCCGAGCAGTACTTC.

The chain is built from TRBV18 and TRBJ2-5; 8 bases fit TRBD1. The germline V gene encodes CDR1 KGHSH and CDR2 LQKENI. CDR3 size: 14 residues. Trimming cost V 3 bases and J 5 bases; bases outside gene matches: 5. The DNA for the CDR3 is TGTGCCAGCTCACCCTCCGGACAGGGTGAGACCCAGTACTTC. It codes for CASSPSGQGETQYF.

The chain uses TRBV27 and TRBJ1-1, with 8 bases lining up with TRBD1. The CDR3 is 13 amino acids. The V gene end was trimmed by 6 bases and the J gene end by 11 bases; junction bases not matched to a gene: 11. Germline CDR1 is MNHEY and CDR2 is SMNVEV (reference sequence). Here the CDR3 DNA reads TGTGCCAGCAGCCCGGGACAGGCGGTTTCGGCTTTCTTT. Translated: CASSPGQAVSAFF.

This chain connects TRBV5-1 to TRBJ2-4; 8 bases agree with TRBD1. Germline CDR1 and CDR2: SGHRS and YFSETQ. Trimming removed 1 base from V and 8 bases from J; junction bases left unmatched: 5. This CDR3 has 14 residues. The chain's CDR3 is CASSLQGAMDIQYF. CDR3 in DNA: TGCGCCAGCAGCTTGCAGGGGGCGATGGACATTCAGTACTTC.

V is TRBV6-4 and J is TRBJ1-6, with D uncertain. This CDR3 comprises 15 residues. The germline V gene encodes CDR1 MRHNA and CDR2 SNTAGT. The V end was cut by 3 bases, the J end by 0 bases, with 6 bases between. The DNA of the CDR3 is TGTGCCAGCAGTGAGGGTCGCTCCTATAATTCACCCCTCCACTTT. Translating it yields CASSEGRSYNSPLHF.

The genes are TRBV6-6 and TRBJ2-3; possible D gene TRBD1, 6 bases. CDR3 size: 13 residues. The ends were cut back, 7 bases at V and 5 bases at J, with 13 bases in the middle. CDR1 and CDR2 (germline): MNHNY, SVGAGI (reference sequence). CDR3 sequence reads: CASNLQGRDTQYF. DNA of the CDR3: TGTGCCAGCAATTTACAGGGAAGAGATACGCAGTATTTT.

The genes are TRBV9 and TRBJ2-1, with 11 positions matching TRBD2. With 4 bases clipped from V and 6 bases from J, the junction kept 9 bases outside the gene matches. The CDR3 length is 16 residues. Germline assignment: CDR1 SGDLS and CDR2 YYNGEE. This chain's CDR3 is CASSSHSGRALNEQFF. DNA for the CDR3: TGTGCCAGCAGCTCTCATAGCGGGAGGGCCCTCAATGAGCAGTTCTTC.

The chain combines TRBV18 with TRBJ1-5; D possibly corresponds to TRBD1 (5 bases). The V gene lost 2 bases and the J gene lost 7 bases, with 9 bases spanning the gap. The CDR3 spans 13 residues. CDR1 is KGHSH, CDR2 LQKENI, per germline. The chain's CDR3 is CASSPGDRQPQHF. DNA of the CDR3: TGTGCCAGCTCACCAGGTGACAGACAGCCCCAGCATTTT.

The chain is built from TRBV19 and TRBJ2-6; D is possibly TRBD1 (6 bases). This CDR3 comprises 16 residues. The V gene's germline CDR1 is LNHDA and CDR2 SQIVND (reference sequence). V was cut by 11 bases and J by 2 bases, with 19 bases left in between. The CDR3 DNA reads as TGTGCCGTCAGAGGGGACAAACGTACTGGGGCCAACGTCCTGACTTTC. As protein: CAVRGDKRTGANVLTF.

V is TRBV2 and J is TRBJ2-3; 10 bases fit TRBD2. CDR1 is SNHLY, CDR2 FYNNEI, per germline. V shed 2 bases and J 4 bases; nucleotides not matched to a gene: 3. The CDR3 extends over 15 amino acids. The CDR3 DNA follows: TGTGCCAGCAGTGAAAGCGGGGGGGGGCCAGATACGCAGTATTTT. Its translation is CASSESGGGPDTQYF.

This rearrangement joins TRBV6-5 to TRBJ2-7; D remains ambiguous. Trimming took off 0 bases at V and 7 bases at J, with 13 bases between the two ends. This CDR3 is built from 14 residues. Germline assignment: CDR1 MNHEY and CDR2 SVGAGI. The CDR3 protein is CASSYSGYLSEQYF. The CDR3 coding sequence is TGTGCCAGCAGTTACTCCGGGTACCTATCGGAGCAGTACTTC.

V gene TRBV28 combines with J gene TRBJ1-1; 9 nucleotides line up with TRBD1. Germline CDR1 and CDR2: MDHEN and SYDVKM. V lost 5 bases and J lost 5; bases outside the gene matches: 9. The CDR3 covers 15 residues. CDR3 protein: CASSRPTGGGTEAFF. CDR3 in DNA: TGTGCCAGCAGTCGACCCACAGGGGGCGGTACTGAAGCTTTCTTT. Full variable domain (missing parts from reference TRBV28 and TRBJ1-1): DVKVTQSSRYLVKRTGEKVFLECVQDMDHENMFWYRQDPGLGLRLIYFSYDVKMKEKGDIPEGYSVSREKKERFSLILESASTNQTSMYLCASSRPTGGGTEAFFGQGTRLTVV.

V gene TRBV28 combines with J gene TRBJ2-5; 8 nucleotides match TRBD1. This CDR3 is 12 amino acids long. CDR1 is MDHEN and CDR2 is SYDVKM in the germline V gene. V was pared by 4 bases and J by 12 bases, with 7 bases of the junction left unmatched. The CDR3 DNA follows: TGTGCCAGCAGTTCAACGCAGGGGGCCGAGTACTTC. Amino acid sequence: CASSSTQGAEYF.

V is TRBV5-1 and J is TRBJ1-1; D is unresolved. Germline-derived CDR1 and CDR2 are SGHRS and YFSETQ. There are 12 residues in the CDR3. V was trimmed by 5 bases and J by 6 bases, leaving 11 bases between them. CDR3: CASSRTGAEAFF. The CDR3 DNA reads TGCGCCAGCAGTCGTACTGGGGCTGAAGCTTTCTTT.

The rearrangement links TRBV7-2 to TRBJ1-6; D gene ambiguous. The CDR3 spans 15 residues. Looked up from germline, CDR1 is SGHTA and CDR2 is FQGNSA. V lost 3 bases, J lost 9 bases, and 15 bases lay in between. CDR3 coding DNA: TGTGCCAGCAGCTTGGTAGGGAGGGAGGGTTCACCCCTCCACTTT. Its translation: CASSLVGREGSPLHF.

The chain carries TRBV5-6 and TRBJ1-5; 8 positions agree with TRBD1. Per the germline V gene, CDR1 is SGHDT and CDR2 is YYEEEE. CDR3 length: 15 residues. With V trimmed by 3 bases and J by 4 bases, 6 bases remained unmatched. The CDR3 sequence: CASSWWDRLNQPQHF. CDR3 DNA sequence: TGTGCCAGCAGCTGGTGGGACAGGCTAAATCAGCCCCAGCATTTT.

CDR3: CASSEVSNSPLHF. The CDR3 coding sequence is TGTGCCAGCAGTGAGGTCTCAAATTCACCCCTCCACTTT. This sequence joins TRBV6-1 and TRBJ1-6; D remains unclear. CDR1 MNHNS and CDR2 SASEGT come from the germline V gene. The CDR3 is made up of 13 amino acids. Between the trimmed V and J ends, which lost 3 bases and 7 bases, there was a span of 7 bases.

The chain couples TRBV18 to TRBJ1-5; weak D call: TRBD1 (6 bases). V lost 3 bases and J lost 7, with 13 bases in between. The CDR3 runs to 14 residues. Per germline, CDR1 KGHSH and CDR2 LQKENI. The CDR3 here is CASSPVQGIQPQHF. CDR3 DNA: TGTGCCAGCTCACCCGTTCAGGGGATCCAGCCCCAGCATTTT.

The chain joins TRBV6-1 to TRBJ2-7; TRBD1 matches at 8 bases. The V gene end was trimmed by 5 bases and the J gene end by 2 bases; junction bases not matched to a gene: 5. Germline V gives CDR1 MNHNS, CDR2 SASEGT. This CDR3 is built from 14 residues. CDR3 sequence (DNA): TGTGCCAGCAGTTCCAGGACAGGGCCCTACGAGCAGTACTTC. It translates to CASSSRTGPYEQYF.

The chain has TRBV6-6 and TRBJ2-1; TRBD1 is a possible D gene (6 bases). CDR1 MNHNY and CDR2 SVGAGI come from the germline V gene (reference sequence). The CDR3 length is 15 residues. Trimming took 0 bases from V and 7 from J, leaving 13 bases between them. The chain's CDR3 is CASSYSGTRVNEQFF. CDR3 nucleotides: TGTGCCAGCAGTTACTCAGGGACACGGGTAAATGAGCAGTTCTTC.

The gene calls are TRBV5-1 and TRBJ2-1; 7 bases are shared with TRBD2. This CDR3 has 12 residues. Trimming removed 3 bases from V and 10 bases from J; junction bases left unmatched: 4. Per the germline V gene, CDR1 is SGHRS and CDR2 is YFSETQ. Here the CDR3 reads CASSSSGVEQFF. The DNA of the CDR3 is TGCGCCAGCAGCTCAAGCGGGGTGGAGCAGTTCTTC. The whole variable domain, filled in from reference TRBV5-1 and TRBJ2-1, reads KAGVTQTPRYLIKTRGQQVTLSCSPISGHRSVSWYQQTPGQGLQFLFEYFSETQRNKGNFPGRFSGRQFSNSRSEMNVSTLELGDSALYLCASSSSGVEQFFGPGTRLTVL.

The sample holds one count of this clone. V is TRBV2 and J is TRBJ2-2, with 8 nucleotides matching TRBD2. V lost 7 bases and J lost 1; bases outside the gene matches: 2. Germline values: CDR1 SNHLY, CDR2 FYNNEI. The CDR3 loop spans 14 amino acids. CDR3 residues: CASTSGRNTGELFF. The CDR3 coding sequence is TGTGCCAGCACAAGCGGGAGGAACACCGGGGAGCTGTTTTTT.

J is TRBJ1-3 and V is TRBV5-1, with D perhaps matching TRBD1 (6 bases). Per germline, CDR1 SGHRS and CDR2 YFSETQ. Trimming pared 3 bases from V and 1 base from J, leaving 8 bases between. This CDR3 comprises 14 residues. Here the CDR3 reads CASSSGQSGNTIYF. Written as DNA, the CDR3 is TGCGCCAGCAGCTCAGGACAGTCTGGAAACACCATATATTTT.

In nucleotides, the CDR3 is TGTGCCAGCAGTGATTCAGGGGGTGGAAACACCATATATTTT. Protein: CASSDSGGGNTIYF. The rearrangement uses TRBV6-1 and TRBJ1-3; 7 bases agree with TRBD1. CDR1 and CDR2 from the germline V gene are MNHNS and SASEGT. The CDR3 has 14 amino acids. J was trimmed by 3 bases and V by 3 bases; bases with no gene match: 2.

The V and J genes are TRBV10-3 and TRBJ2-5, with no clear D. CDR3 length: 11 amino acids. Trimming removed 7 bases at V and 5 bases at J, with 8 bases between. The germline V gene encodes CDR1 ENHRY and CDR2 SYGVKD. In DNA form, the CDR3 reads TGTGCCATCACCGTCGGGGAGACCCAGTACTTC. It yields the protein CAITVGETQYF.

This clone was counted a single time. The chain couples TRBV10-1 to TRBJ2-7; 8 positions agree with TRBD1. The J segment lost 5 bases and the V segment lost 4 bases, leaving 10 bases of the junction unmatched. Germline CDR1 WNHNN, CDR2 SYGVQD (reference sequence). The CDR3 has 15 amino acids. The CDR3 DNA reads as TGCGCCAGCAGTGTACTGACAGGGGTTGGGAACGAGCAGTACTTC. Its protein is CASSVLTGVGNEQYF.

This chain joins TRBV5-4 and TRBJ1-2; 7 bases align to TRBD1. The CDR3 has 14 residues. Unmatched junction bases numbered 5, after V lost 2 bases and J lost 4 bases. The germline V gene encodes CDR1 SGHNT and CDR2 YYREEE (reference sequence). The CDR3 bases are TGTGCCAGCAGCTTAACCGGGACAGTCTATGGCTACACCTTC. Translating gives CASSLTGTVYGYTF.

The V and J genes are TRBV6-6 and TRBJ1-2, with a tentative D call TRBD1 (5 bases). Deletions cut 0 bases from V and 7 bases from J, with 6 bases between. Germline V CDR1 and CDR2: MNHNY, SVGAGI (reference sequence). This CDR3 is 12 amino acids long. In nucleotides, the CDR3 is TGTGCCAGCAGTTACTCGGGGGTTGGCTACACCTTC. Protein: CASSYSGVGYTF.

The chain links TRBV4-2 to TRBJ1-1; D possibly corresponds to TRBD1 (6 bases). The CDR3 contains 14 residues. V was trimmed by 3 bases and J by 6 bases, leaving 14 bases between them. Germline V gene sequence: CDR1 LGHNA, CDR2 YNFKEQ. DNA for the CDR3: TGTGCCAGCAGCCAGATAACAGGGTTCCCTGAAGCTTTCTTT. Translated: CASSQITGFPEAFF.

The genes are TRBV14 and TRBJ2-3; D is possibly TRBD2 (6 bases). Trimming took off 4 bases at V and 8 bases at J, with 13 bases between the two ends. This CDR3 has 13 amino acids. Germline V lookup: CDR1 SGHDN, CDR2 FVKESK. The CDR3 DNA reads TGTGCCAGCAGCCCATTTATGGGGGGTACGCAGTATTTT. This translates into CASSPFMGGTQYF.